The 27 T cell receptor beta chains presented below share a single source sample, sequenced in a study of T cell changes during pregnancy in multiple sclerosis. Sequenced by immunoSEQ multiplex PCR; TCRdb stores in-frame clones only, minus some. This sample has tens of thousands of clones, with about 93% found just once. The input for sequencing was CD4+ T cells from peripheral blood mononuclear cells, taken in the second trimester of pregnancy. These receptors originate from a female donor with multiple sclerosis, enrolled in a pregnancy study.

This clone appeared a single time. V and J are TRBV2 and TRBJ2-5; D may be TRBD2 (6 bases). The CDR3 has 11 residues. Trimming took 11 bases from V and 4 from J, leaving 11 bases between them. Per the germline V gene, CDR1 is SNHLY and CDR2 is FYNNEI. The CDR3 is CAGGLGETQYF. The CDR3 region has the DNA TGTGCCGGGGGGTTGGGAGAGACCCAGTACTTC.

This chain joins TRBV9 and TRBJ2-5; the D gene is possibly TRBD2 (7 bases). V was trimmed by 0 bases and J by 5 bases, leaving 14 bases between them. The CDR3 runs 15 residues. Germline V gene lookup returns CDR1 SGDLS and CDR2 YYNGEE. CDR3 DNA: TGTGCCAGCAGCGTAGGGGGGCGGGAGAGTGAGACCCAGTACTTC. It specifies CASSVGGRESETQYF.

The chain couples TRBV28 to TRBJ2-7; no clear D gene. Per germline, CDR1 MDHEN and CDR2 SYDVKM. The CDR3 totals 12 residues. The V and J ends lost 6 bases and 0 bases respectively, with 6 bases between them. For the CDR3, the DNA is TGTGCCAGCAGCAAGAGCTCCTACGAGCAGTACTTC. It is translated as CASSKSSYEQYF.

The chain uses TRBV18 and TRBJ2-5; 9 nucleotides line up with TRBD1. Losses at the gene ends were 4 bases for V and 2 bases for J; bases not matched to a gene: 14. The germline CDR1 and CDR2 sequences are KGHSH and LQKENI. The CDR3 covers 18 residues. The CDR3 here is CASSLPRDRVRPQETQYF. CDR3 DNA sequence: TGTGCCAGCTCACTCCCCCGGGACAGGGTGCGTCCACAAGAGACCCAGTACTTC.

This clone was seen only once. CDR3 in DNA: TGCGCCAGCAGCACCCGACAGGGGGCTGGTCGCAGATTAACTGAAGCTTTCTTT. Translation gives CASSTRQGAGRRLTEAFF. The chain is built from TRBV5-1 and TRBJ1-1; the match to TRBD1 covers 10 bases. Germline loops: CDR1 SGHRS, CDR2 YFSETQ. The J segment lost 5 bases and the V segment lost 4 bases, leaving 17 bases of the junction unmatched. The CDR3 contains 18 residues.

The chain has TRBV25-1 and TRBJ2-7; D is perhaps TRBD1 (5 bases). V was trimmed by 1 base and J by 3 bases, leaving 13 bases between them. The V gene's germline CDR1 is MGHDK and CDR2 SYGVNS. This CDR3 is built from 15 residues. The CDR3 loop reads CASSEWGRVGYEQYF. CDR3 nucleotides: TGTGCCAGCAGTGAATGGGGCAGGGTCGGCTACGAGCAGTACTTC.

The rearrangement links TRBV7-6 to TRBJ1-1; 9 bases are a match to TRBD1. Germline CDR1 SGHVS, CDR2 FNYEAQ. This CDR3 has 15 residues. V was clipped by 5 bases and J by 5 bases; unmatched bases: 9. The CDR3 sequence is CASSPPTGGGTEAFF. DNA of the CDR3: TGTGCCAGCAGCCCACCGACAGGGGGGGGGACTGAAGCTTTCTTT.

V usage is TRBV6-5 and J usage is TRBJ2-7; 7 bases agree with TRBD2. The CDR3 runs 14 residues. V shed 6 bases, J shed 1 base, and the junction held 6 bases outside the gene matches. From germline, CDR1 is MNHEY and CDR2 SVGAGI. CDR3 protein: CASSPGGRSYEQYF. CDR3 sequence (DNA): TGTGCCAGCAGCCCCGGGGGGAGATCCTACGAGCAGTACTTC.

The chain employs TRBV19 and TRBJ1-2, with 8 nucleotides matching TRBD1. CDR3 length: 14 residues. V was pared by 9 bases and J by 4 bases, with 10 bases of the junction left unmatched. CDR1 and CDR2 from the germline V gene are LNHDA and SQIVND (reference sequence). The chain's CDR3 is CASRQGASGYGYTF. CDR3 sequence (DNA): TGTGCCAGCCGGCAGGGGGCGAGTGGCTATGGCTACACCTTC.

As to this clone: Other DNA sequences from this sample encode an identical CDR3 as well. V is TRBV7-9 and J is TRBJ2-3, with D unresolved. The CDR3 consists of 14 residues. From germline, CDR1 is SEHNR and CDR2 FQNEAQ (reference sequence). V lost 1 base and J lost 2, with 7 bases in between. As DNA, the CDR3 is TGTGCCAGCAGCTTAGGAGGAATCACAGATACGCAGTATTTT. This codes for CASSLGGITDTQYF.

This clone was detected only once. The chain employs TRBV11-3 and TRBJ2-1, with D possibly being TRBD1 (6 bases). This CDR3 comprises 15 residues. CDR1 is SGHNT, CDR2 YENEEA, per germline. Trimming removed 4 bases at V and 4 bases at J, with 14 bases between. As DNA, the CDR3 is TGTGCCAGCAGCTCCGCGGGCAGGGGTTACAATGAGCAGTTCTTC. It specifies CASSSAGRGYNEQFF.

This chain connects TRBV5-6 to TRBJ1-5, with 8 bases aligning to TRBD1. CDR1 and CDR2 (germline): SGHDT, YYEEEE. Losses at the gene ends were 4 bases for V and 3 bases for J; bases not matched to a gene: 6. The CDR3 spans 15 residues. The CDR3 DNA is TGTGCCAGCAGCCGATCGACAGGGGACAATCAGCCCCAGCATTTT. Protein sequence: CASSRSTGDNQPQHF.

The V gene is TRBV7-9, the J gene TRBJ1-5; 9 bases agree with TRBD1. The V and J ends lost 1 base and 3 bases, in that order; junction bases with no gene match: 4. Germline CDR1 is SEHNR and CDR2 is FQNEAQ (reference sequence). The CDR3 runs 16 residues. The CDR3 coding sequence is TGTGCCAGCAGCTTAGGGACAGGGGAGGACAATCAGCCCCAGCATTTT. Its protein is CASSLGTGEDNQPQHF.

Only one count was recorded for this clone. The chain recombines TRBV11-1 with TRBJ2-3, with D unresolved. This CDR3 is 13 amino acids long. Germline V gene lookup returns CDR1 SGHAT and CDR2 FQDESV (reference sequence). With 5 bases removed from V and 5 bases from J, the gap between germline ends came to 11 bases. The CDR3, as DNA: TGTGCCAGCAGCCCCGGGTTACGAGATACGCAGTATTTT. Its translation: CASSPGLRDTQYF.

A single count supports this clone. The chain recombines TRBV6-5 with TRBJ1-6; TRBD1 matches at 8 bases. There are 14 residues in the CDR3. Germline CDR1 MNHEY, CDR2 SVGAGI. The trim removed 6 bases at V and 10 bases at J, leaving 8 bases unmatched. CDR3 amino acids: CASRQTGGGSPLHF. The CDR3 region has the DNA TGTGCCAGCAGACAAACAGGGGGAGGATCACCCCTCCACTTT.

The chain links TRBV29-1 to TRBJ1-2, with TRBD1 matching over 10 bases. CDR3 length equals 14 residues. Trimming removed 8 bases from V and 2 bases from J; junction bases left unmatched: 8. The germline gives CDR1 SQVTM, CDR2 ANQGSEA. Here the CDR3 reads CSFDRDRGNYGYTF. The CDR3 DNA is TGCAGCTTCGACCGGGACAGGGGCAACTATGGCTACACCTTC.

V is TRBV18 and J is TRBJ2-7, with TRBD1 identical over 9 bases. V gave up 6 bases and J gave up 3 bases; unmatched junction bases: 9. CDR3 length: 15 residues. The germline V gene encodes CDR1 KGHSH and CDR2 LQKENI. The CDR3 here is CASSNAGTGYYEQYF. DNA for the CDR3: TGTGCCAGCTCCAACGCCGGGACAGGGTACTACGAGCAGTACTTC.

The CDR3 region is CSVARTGSPYEQYF. In DNA, the CDR3 is TGCAGCGTCGCGCGAACAGGGTCCCCCTACGAGCAGTACTTC. This chain links TRBV29-1 with TRBJ2-7; weak D call: TRBD1 (6 bases). Germline CDR1 is SQVTM and CDR2 is ANQGSEA. Trimming took off 6 bases at V and 2 bases at J, with 17 bases between the two ends. The CDR3 runs to 14 residues.

A single count supports this clone. The chain recombines TRBV16 with TRBJ2-7, with D hard to call. This CDR3 has 14 residues. Trimming cost V 0 bases and J 2 bases, with 8 bases left between them. CDR1 is KGHSY and CDR2 is FQNENV in the germline V gene. CDR3 sequence: CASSQSTLTYEQYF. The CDR3 DNA reads TGTGCCAGCAGCCAATCTACACTAACCTACGAGCAGTACTTC.

Written as DNA, the CDR3 is TGCAGCGCCGGGACATTGAATGGTGCCGAGCAGTACTTC. The encoded protein is CSAGTLNGAEQYF. This chain connects TRBV29-1 to TRBJ2-7; D is possibly TRBD1 (6 bases). The CDR3 is 13 amino acids. Looked up from germline, CDR1 is SQVTM and CDR2 is ANQGSEA. V was pared by 7 bases and J by 6 bases, with 19 bases between.

The chain recombines TRBV28 with TRBJ1-5, with 7 nucleotides matching TRBD1. The length of the CDR3 is 17 residues. CDR1 and CDR2 (germline): MDHEN, SYDVKM. Trimming removed 3 bases from V and 7 bases from J; junction bases left unmatched: 15. CDR3 protein: CASSFRGGLSGLQPQHF. The CDR3 nucleotides are TGTGCCAGCAGTTTTCGAGGGGGCCTATCGGGTCTGCAGCCCCAGCATTTT.

The gene calls are TRBV5-5 and TRBJ2-7, with 12 bases aligning to TRBD1. With 5 bases clipped from V and 2 bases from J, the junction kept 11 bases outside the gene matches. Germline CDR1 and CDR2: SGHKS and YYEKEE (reference sequence). The CDR3 is 17 amino acids. This CDR3 is CASRGQGAQRSPYEQYF. The CDR3 DNA reads TGTGCCAGCAGGGGACAGGGGGCACAGAGGTCACCCTACGAGCAGTACTTC.

The chain carries TRBV12-5 and TRBJ1-1; D remains unclear. In germline, CDR1 is LGHNT, CDR2 FRNRAP. This CDR3 is 11 amino acids long. Trimming removed 7 bases at V and 7 bases at J, with 10 bases between. DNA for the CDR3: TGTGCTAGTGCCATTGAGGGTGAAGCTTTCTTT. This codes for CASAIEGEAFF.

This clone came up once. The CDR3 sequence: CASSSTGHSFKEKLFF. CDR3 DNA: TGTGCCAGTAGTTCTACTGGACACTCATTCAAGGAAAAACTGTTTTTT. The chain joins TRBV19 to TRBJ1-4; D is possibly TRBD1 (5 bases). Per the germline V gene, CDR1 is LNHDA and CDR2 is SQIVND (reference sequence). Trimming left V 5 bases short and J 8 bases short, with 21 bases between. The CDR3 consists of 16 residues.

V gene TRBV6-6 combines with J gene TRBJ2-1; 11 bases align to TRBD2. Germline loops: CDR1 MNHNY, CDR2 SVGAGI (reference sequence). The CDR3 consists of 14 residues. J was trimmed by 3 bases and V by 8 bases; bases with no gene match: 3. The CDR3 here is CASWTSGYYNEQFF. DNA of the CDR3: TGTGCCAGCTGGACTAGCGGGTACTACAATGAGCAGTTCTTC.

The CDR3 spells CASSGETSGRAYEQYF. The CDR3 DNA is TGTGCCAGCAGTGGGGAGACTAGCGGGAGGGCGTACGAGCAGTACTTC. V gene TRBV2 combines with J gene TRBJ2-7; the match to TRBD2 covers 14 bases. This CDR3 is built from 16 residues. V lost 4 bases, J lost 4 bases, and 6 bases stayed unmatched. Germline V gives CDR1 SNHLY, CDR2 FYNNEI.

V gene TRBV12-5 combines with J gene TRBJ2-1, with D possibly matching TRBD2 (7 bases). The V and J ends lost 0 bases and 5 bases respectively, with 14 bases between them. The CDR3 loop spans 16 amino acids. Germline CDR1 reads LGHNT; CDR2 reads FRNRAP. CDR3 bases: TGTGCTAGTGGTTTGGTAGCCGGGGGGCTCAACAATGAGCAGTTCTTC. As protein: CASGLVAGGLNNEQFF. The variable domain in full, completed from reference TRBV12-5 and TRBJ2-1, reads DARVTQTPRHKVTEMGQEVTMRCQPILGHNTVFWYRQTMMQGLELLAYFRNRAPLDDSGMPKDRFSAEMPDATLATLKIQPSEPRDSAVYFCASGLVAGGLNNEQFFGPGTRLTVL.